What follows describes a single T cell receptor (beta chain). Its antigen is undetermined. The PCR used 60 Vbeta and 13 Jbeta primers. The table came from immunoSEQ multiplex PCR; TCRdb's copy has only in-frame clones and leaves some out. The sample consists of 150,000 to 200,000 clones, about four fifths of them appearing once. This CDR3 has 14 amino acids. Germline V gene sequence: CDR1 SEHNR, CDR2 FQNEAQ (reference sequence). The V gene end was trimmed by 1 base and the J gene end by 4 bases; junction bases not matched to a gene: 3. The data are from a study of cytomegalovirus exposure and HLA in healthy donors. Points from the study as a whole: The only immune exposure information that was available was CMV serostatus.

Specimen: PBMCs. The TCR originated in a female donor in good health and CMV-seronegative. V gene TRBV7-9 combines with J gene TRBJ1-2, with 7 nucleotides matching TRBD1. CDR3 DNA: TGTGCCAGCAGCTTAGAATCAGGGGGCTATGGCTACACCTTC. Protein: CASSLESGGYGYTF. Looking up the rest from reference TRBV7-9 and TRBJ1-2 gives the full variable domain: DTGVSQNPRHKITKRGQNVTFRCDPISEHNRLYWYRQTLGQGPEFLTYFQNEAQLEKSRLLSDRFSAERPKGSFSTLEIQRTEQGDSAMYLCASSLESGGYGYTFGSGTRLTVV.